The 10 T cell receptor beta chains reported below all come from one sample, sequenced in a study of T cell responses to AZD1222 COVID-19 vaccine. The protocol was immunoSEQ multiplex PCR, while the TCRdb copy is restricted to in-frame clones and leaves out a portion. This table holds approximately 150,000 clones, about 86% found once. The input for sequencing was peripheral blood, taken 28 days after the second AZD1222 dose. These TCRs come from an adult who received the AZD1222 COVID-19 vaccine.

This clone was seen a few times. The CDR3: CASSTGTGELFF. The CDR3 DNA follows: TGTGCCAGTAGTACGGGTACCGGGGAGCTGTTTTTT. The chain carries TRBV19 and TRBJ2-2, with D hard to call. V lost 4 bases to trimming and J lost 5 bases, with 5 bases between them. Germline V gene sequence: CDR1 LNHDA, CDR2 SQIVND (reference sequence). This CDR3 contains 12 residues.

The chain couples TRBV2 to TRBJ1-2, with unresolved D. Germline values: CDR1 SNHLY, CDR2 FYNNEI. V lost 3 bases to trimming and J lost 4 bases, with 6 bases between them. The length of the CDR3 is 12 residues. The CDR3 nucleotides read TGTGCCAGCAGTGACTTCTTCTATGGCTACACCTTC. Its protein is CASSDFFYGYTF. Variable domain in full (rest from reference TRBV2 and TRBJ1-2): EPEVTQTPSHQVTQMGQEVILRCVPISNHLYFYWYRQILGQKVEFLVSFYNNEISEKSEIFDDQFSVERPDGSNFTLKIRSTKLEDSAMYFCASSDFFYGYTFGSGTRLTVV.

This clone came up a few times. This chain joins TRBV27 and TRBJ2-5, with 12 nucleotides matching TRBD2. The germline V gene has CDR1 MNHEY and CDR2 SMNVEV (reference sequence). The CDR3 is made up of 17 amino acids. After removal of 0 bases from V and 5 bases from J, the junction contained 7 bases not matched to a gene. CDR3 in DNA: TGTGCCAGCAGTTTATCGGCTAGCGGGGGGGCGTGGGAGACCCAGTACTTC. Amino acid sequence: CASSLSASGGAWETQYF.

The CDR3 loop is CAWTIGTGNTGELFF. DNA of the CDR3: TGTGCCTGGACCATCGGGACAGGGAACACCGGGGAGCTGTTTTTT. V and J are TRBV30 and TRBJ2-2; 8 nucleotides match TRBD1. Germline V CDR1 and CDR2: GTSNPN, SVGIG (reference sequence). The CDR3 has 15 residues. V was clipped by 4 bases and J by 1 base; unmatched bases: 5.

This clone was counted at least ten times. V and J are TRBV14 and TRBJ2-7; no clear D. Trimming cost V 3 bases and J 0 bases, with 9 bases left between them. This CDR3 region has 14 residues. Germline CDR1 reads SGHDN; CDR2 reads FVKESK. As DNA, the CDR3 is TGTGCCAGCAGCCACTTCTACCACTCCTACGAGCAGTACTTC. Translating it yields CASSHFYHSYEQYF.

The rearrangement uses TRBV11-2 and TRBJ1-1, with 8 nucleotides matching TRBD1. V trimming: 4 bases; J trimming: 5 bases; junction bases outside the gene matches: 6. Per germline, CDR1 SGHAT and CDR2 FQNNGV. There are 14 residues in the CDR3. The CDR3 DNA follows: TGTGCCAGCAGCTCCCAGGGGGCAGGAACTGAAGCTTTCTTT. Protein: CASSSQGAGTEAFF.

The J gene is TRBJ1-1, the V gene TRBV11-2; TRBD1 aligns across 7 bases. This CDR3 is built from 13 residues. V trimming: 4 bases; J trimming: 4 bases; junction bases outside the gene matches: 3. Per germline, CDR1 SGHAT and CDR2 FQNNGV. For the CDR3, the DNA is TGTGCCAGCAGCTCCCAGGGGGGCACTGAAGCTTTCTTT. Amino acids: CASSSQGGTEAFF.

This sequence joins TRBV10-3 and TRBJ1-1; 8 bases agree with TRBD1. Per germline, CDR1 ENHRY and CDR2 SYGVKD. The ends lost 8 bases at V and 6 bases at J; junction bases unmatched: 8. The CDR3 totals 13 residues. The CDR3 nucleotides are TGTGCCATCTGCCGGGACAGGACCTCTGAAGCTTTCTTT. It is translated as CAICRDRTSEAFF.

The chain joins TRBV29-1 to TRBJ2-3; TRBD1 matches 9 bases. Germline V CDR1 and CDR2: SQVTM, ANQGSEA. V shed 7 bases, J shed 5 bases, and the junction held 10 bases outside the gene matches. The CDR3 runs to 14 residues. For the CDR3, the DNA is TGCAGCGCATACCACAGGGGGCAACAAGATACGCAGTATTTT. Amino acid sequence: CSAYHRGQQDTQYF.

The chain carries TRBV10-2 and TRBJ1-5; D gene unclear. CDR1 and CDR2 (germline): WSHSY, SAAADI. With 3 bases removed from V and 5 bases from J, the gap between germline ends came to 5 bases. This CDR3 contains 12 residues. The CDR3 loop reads CASSDRYQPQHF. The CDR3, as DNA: TGCGCCAGCAGTGACCGCTATCAGCCCCAGCATTTT.